A single sample is the source of the 7 T cell receptor beta chains below, sequenced in a study of T cells after yellow fever vaccination. TCRdb re-derived calls from the 5' RACE reads in MiXCR, one entry per CDR3 protein. The sample consists of approximately 510,000 distinct CDR3 sequences, just over 20% of them appearing once. The material sequenced was PBMCs, taken 21 days after the first yellow fever vaccination. Receptors were obtained from a man aged 18 to 30 who received the YFV17D yellow fever vaccine.

This clonotype has more than one count but fewer than ten. The chain links TRBV29-1 to TRBJ1-1; D is undetermined. The CDR3 is 13 amino acids. The V and J ends lost 7 bases and 3 bases respectively, with 15 bases between them. The germline V gene encodes CDR1 SQVTM and CDR2 ANQGSEA. CDR3 nucleotides: TGCAGCGCCCGAGGAAGGGTGGACACTGAAGCTTTCTTT. It specifies CSARGRVDTEAFF.

This CDR3 reads CASSPTSGLYNEQFF. The CDR3 nucleotides are TGTGCCAGCAGCCCCACTAGCGGGCTTTACAATGAGCAGTTCTTC. This chain uses TRBV7-2 with TRBJ2-1; TRBD2 matches 9 bases. This CDR3 region has 15 residues. J gave up 4 bases and V 5 bases, and 6 bases lay outside the gene matches. CDR1 is SGHTA and CDR2 is FQGNSA in the germline V gene.

In this sample, this clonotype turned up a few times. The V gene is TRBV29-1, the J gene TRBJ2-3; D unclear. Trimming removed 2 bases at V and 7 bases at J, with 7 bases between. The CDR3 length is 11 residues. Germline V gives CDR1 SQVTM, CDR2 ANQGSEA. As DNA, the CDR3 is TGCAGCGTTGAATCCTCCTATACGCAGTATTTT. This sequence encodes CSVESSYTQYF.

V and J are TRBV27 and TRBJ1-5; D call uncertain. This CDR3 spans 11 amino acids. Germline-derived CDR1 and CDR2 are MNHEY and SMNVEV (reference sequence). Deletions cut 4 bases from V and 11 bases from J, with 9 bases between. The CDR3 is CASSSPWTQHF. For the CDR3, the DNA is TGTGCCAGCAGTTCACCCTGGACCCAGCATTTT.

The rearrangement links TRBV4-2 to TRBJ2-3; 9 positions agree with TRBD2. V gave up 0 bases and J gave up 2 bases; unmatched junction bases: 6. From germline, CDR1 is LGHNA and CDR2 YNFKEQ. The CDR3 is 17 residues long. The CDR3 is CASSQDLGTSYTDTQYF. The CDR3 region has the DNA TGTGCCAGCAGCCAAGATCTGGGGACTAGCTACACAGATACGCAGTATTTT.

The chain has TRBV7-2 and TRBJ1-5; D is ambiguous. The V end lost 5 bases, the J end lost 3 bases, and 8 bases lay between the germline ends. Germline loops: CDR1 SGHTA, CDR2 FQGNSA. The CDR3 covers 13 residues. The CDR3, as DNA: TGTGCCAGCAGCCAGACCTACAATCAGCCCCAGCATTTT. Its translation is CASSQTYNQPQHF.

This chain links TRBV5-8 with TRBJ1-5; 7 bases agree with TRBD1. J was trimmed by 9 bases and V by 0 bases; bases with no gene match: 3. CDR1 and CDR2 from the germline V gene are SGHTS and YDEGEE. The CDR3 is 13 amino acids. CDR3 in amino acids: CASSLERGRPQHF. CDR3 DNA: TGTGCCAGCAGCTTGGAGAGGGGGCGGCCCCAGCATTTT.